The 25 T cell receptor beta chains given below trace back to one sample, sequenced in a study of blood T cell repertoires in COVID-19. The method was immunoSEQ multiplex PCR; TCRdb's version includes in-frame clones alone and lacks a portion of them. The sample includes about 240,000 clones, roughly 87% seen only once; the top ten take 2.6%. Sequencing input: PBMCs or T cells enriched from blood (not recorded which). The receptors were sampled from a woman aged 30 to 39 with acute COVID-19.

The chain is built from TRBV5-1 and TRBJ2-2, with 10 bases matching TRBD1. The J segment lost 5 bases and the V segment lost 3 bases, leaving 4 bases of the junction unmatched. The CDR3 spans 15 residues. Germline lookup yields CDR1 SGHRS and CDR2 YFSETQ. The CDR3 DNA reads as TGCGCCAGCAGCTGGACAGGGGGAGGGACCGGGGAGCTGTTTTTT. This sequence encodes CASSWTGGGTGELFF.

The chain uses TRBV5-4 and TRBJ2-6; a weak D match, TRBD1 (6 bases). Trimming cost V 1 base and J 4 bases, with 9 bases left between them. CDR1 is SGHNT and CDR2 is YYREEE in the germline V gene (reference sequence). CDR3 length: 15 residues. The CDR3 protein is CASSLTGPGANVLTF. The CDR3 region has the DNA TGTGCCAGCAGCTTGACAGGGCCCGGGGCCAACGTCCTGACTTTC.

The count of this clone is one. The rearrangement joins TRBV11-2 to TRBJ2-6, with 9 bases identical to TRBD1. The CDR3 covers 18 residues. The junction had 6 bases not matched to a gene; V was cut back by 2 bases and J by 1 base. The germline V gene encodes CDR1 SGHAT and CDR2 FQNNGV. DNA for the CDR3: TGTGCCAGCAGCTTACTACAGGGGGCCCTATCTGGGGCCAACGTCCTGACTTTC. As protein: CASSLLQGALSGANVLTF.

This clone was detected once. The rearrangement links TRBV4-3 to TRBJ1-2; D not resolved. Looked up from germline, CDR1 is LGHNA and CDR2 is YSLEER. The V and J ends lost 0 bases and 0 bases respectively, with 8 bases between them. The CDR3 covers 15 residues. CDR3 protein: CASSQDFISNYGYTF. The CDR3 DNA reads as TGCGCCAGCAGCCAAGATTTTATTTCTAACTATGGCTACACCTTC.

Notes on this clone: This sample includes further DNA sequences coding for the same CDR3. This rearrangement joins TRBV5-1 to TRBJ2-5; 7 bases are shared with TRBD1. This CDR3 has 14 amino acids. The germline V gene has CDR1 SGHRS and CDR2 YFSETQ. The J segment lost 4 bases and the V segment lost 0 bases, leaving 3 bases of the junction unmatched. In nucleotides, the CDR3 is TGCGCCAGCAGCTTGGGACAGGGCGGAGAGACCCAGTACTTC. Translating gives CASSLGQGGETQYF.

The chain has TRBV30 and TRBJ2-6, with no clear D. CDR3 length: 13 residues. Trimming stripped 3 bases from V and 4 bases from J, with 7 bases between. Germline CDR1 GTSNPN, CDR2 SVGIG (reference sequence). DNA of the CDR3: TGTGCCTGGAGAACACAGGGGGCCAACGTCCTGACTTTC. This codes for CAWRTQGANVLTF. Looking up the rest from reference TRBV30 and TRBJ2-6 gives the full variable domain: SQTIHQWPATLVQPVGSPLSLECTVEGTSNPNLYWYRQAAGRGLQLLFYSVGIGQISSEVPQNLSASRPQDRQFILSSKKLLLSDSGFYLCAWRTQGANVLTFGAGSRLTVL.

The CDR3 DNA reads TGTGCCAGCAGTGAAGCCGGGACTAGAGACGAGCAGTACTTC. Protein sequence: CASSEAGTRDEQYF. The chain has TRBV6-1 and TRBJ2-7, with 8 positions matching TRBD2. Per germline, CDR1 MNHNS and CDR2 SASEGT. CDR3 length: 14 residues. After removal of 0 bases from V and 5 bases from J, the junction contained 3 bases not matched to a gene.

CDR3 sequence reads: CASSLVYGTGGRNGYTF. In nucleotides, the CDR3 is TGTGCCAGCAGCTTAGTATACGGGACAGGGGGCAGGAATGGCTACACCTTC. The chain uses TRBV7-8 and TRBJ1-2; 12 bases are shared with TRBD1. CDR3 size: 17 residues. Germline CDR1 SGHVS, CDR2 FQNEAQ. The V segment lost 1 base and the J segment 6 bases; nucleotides outside the gene matches: 9.

The chain recombines TRBV9 with TRBJ2-2, with 12 positions matching TRBD2. V shed 3 bases, J shed 1 base, and the junction held 7 bases outside the gene matches. The CDR3 is made up of 18 amino acids. CDR1 SGDLS and CDR2 YYNGEE come from the germline V gene. For the CDR3, the DNA is TGTGCCAGCAGCGACCGGACTAGCGGGGACCGGAACACCGGGGAGCTGTTTTTT. It translates to CASSDRTSGDRNTGELFF.

The genes are TRBV24-1 and TRBJ2-1, with 14 bases that match TRBD2. Trimming took 3 bases from V and 7 from J; bases not matched to a gene: 7. The CDR3 runs to 17 residues. CDR1 and CDR2 from the germline V gene are KGHDR and SFDVKD. The CDR3 loop is CATSDKRTSGGKNEQFF. The CDR3 coding sequence is TGTGCCACCAGTGATAAACGGACTAGCGGGGGGAAGAATGAGCAGTTCTTC.

This rearrangement joins TRBV27 to TRBJ1-2; D ambiguous. The CDR3 length is 15 residues. Germline CDR1 is MNHEY and CDR2 is SMNVEV (reference sequence). V was shortened by 2 bases and J by 3 bases, with 13 bases between the two germline ends. The CDR3 loop reads CASSLTAGADYGYTF. The CDR3 nucleotides read TGTGCCAGCAGTTTAACCGCGGGAGCGGACTATGGCTACACCTTC.

The rearrangement links TRBV7-6 to TRBJ1-5, with 7 bases aligning to TRBD1. Germline CDR1 is SGHVS and CDR2 is FNYEAQ. Losses at the gene ends were 2 bases for V and 0 bases for J; bases not matched to a gene: 1. The CDR3 has 15 amino acids. The CDR3: CASSLTGDSNQPQHF. The CDR3 DNA sequence: TGTGCCAGCAGCTTAACAGGGGATAGCAATCAGCCCCAGCATTTT.

This rearrangement joins TRBV4-3 to TRBJ1-1; no clear D. CDR3 length: 15 amino acids. Deletions cut 1 base from V and 6 bases from J, with 15 bases between. CDR1 and CDR2 (germline): LGHNA, YSLEER. For the CDR3, the DNA is TGCGCCAGCAGCCAAGTCCTGGAGGGCTTCTCTGAAGCTTTCTTT. Amino acids: CASSQVLEGFSEAFF.

This chain joins TRBV6-5 and TRBJ1-2, with 9 bases aligning to TRBD1. The CDR3 loop spans 14 amino acids. Losses at the gene ends were 2 bases for V and 7 bases for J; bases not matched to a gene: 5. Germline V CDR1 and CDR2: MNHEY, SVGAGI. The CDR3 is CASSYAGQGLGYTF. CDR3 DNA: TGTGCCAGCAGTTACGCGGGACAGGGTCTTGGCTACACCTTC.

This clone was seen once. This sequence joins TRBV6-1 and TRBJ1-1; unclear D gene. Germline CDR1 and CDR2: MNHNS and SASEGT. V was cut by 2 bases and J by 1 base, with 11 bases left in between. This CDR3 region has 15 residues. For the CDR3, the DNA is TGTGCCAGCAGTGAATGGAGGACGGGGAACACTGAAGCTTTCTTT. This encodes CASSEWRTGNTEAFF.

V usage is TRBV19 and J usage is TRBJ2-7; possible D gene TRBD1, 8 bases. Trimming took off 8 bases at V and 9 bases at J, with 20 bases between the two ends. The length of the CDR3 is 13 residues. Germline V gene lookup returns CDR1 LNHDA and CDR2 SQIVND (reference sequence). This chain's CDR3 is CASAIDRGGGQYF. CDR3 bases: TGTGCCAGTGCTATTGACAGGGGAGGGGGGCAGTACTTC.

This clone appeared once. This chain uses TRBV2 with TRBJ2-1, with a weak D call TRBD2 (5 bases). This CDR3 is 13 amino acids long. Germline V gene data show CDR1 as SNHLY and CDR2 as FYNNEI. Trimming shortened V by 7 bases and J by 10 bases, and 17 bases separated the two germline ends. CDR3 sequence: CASIRGLGEEQFF. The CDR3 region has the DNA TGTGCCAGCATCCGGGGTCTAGGCGAGGAGCAGTTCTTC. The full variable domain, its missing parts supplied by reference TRBV2 and TRBJ2-1, is EPEVTQTPSHQVTQMGQEVILRCVPISNHLYFYWYRQILGQKVEFLVSFYNNEISEKSEIFDDQFSVERPDGSNFTLKIRSTKLEDSAMYFCASIRGLGEEQFFGPGTRLTVL.

The V call is TRBV5-6, the J call TRBJ1-2; D is undetermined. Looked up from germline, CDR1 is SGHDT and CDR2 is YYEEEE. V was shortened by 4 bases and J by 3 bases, with 16 bases between the two germline ends. The CDR3 length is 15 residues. CDR3 protein: CASSPDSGGDYGYTF. CDR3 DNA sequence: TGTGCCAGCAGCCCTGACTCGGGAGGAGACTATGGCTACACCTTC.

The rearrangement links TRBV2 to TRBJ1-6; 7 bases map to TRBD1. This CDR3 has 16 amino acids. Germline V gene lookup returns CDR1 SNHLY and CDR2 FYNNEI. The V gene end was trimmed by 6 bases and the J gene end by 7 bases; junction bases not matched to a gene: 12. CDR3 DNA sequence: TGTGCCAGCAGGGGTCTCGACAGGGTGAGGAATTCACCCCTCCACTTT. Its protein product is CASRGLDRVRNSPLHF.

The rearrangement links TRBV6-2 or TRBV6-3 to TRBJ1-6; D is unresolved. The CDR3 is made up of 16 amino acids. The V gene's germline CDR1 is MNHEY and CDR2 SVGEGT. V was shortened by 2 bases and J by 4 bases, with 12 bases between the two germline ends. The CDR3 coding sequence is TGTGCCAGCAGTTACCCGGCGGCGGGGTATAATTCACCCCTCCACTTT. It translates to CASSYPAAGYNSPLHF.

This clone was found once. The V call is TRBV5-8, the J call TRBJ1-1; TRBD1 aligns across 7 bases. The V and J ends lost 6 bases and 3 bases, in that order; junction bases with no gene match: 5. Germline loops: CDR1 SGHTS, CDR2 YDEGEE. The CDR3 is 13 amino acids. The CDR3 DNA reads as TGTGCCAGCACCGAGGGACAGCACACTGAAGCTTTCTTT. This codes for CASTEGQHTEAFF.

The rearrangement links TRBV14 to TRBJ1-2; D gene ambiguous. Germline CDR1 is SGHDN and CDR2 is FVKESK. This CDR3 is 12 amino acids long. Trimming removed 5 bases at V and 1 base at J, with 5 bases between. The CDR3 DNA reads as TGTGCCAGCAGCGCGCTTAACTATGGCTACACCTTC. Translation gives CASSALNYGYTF.

The rearrangement links TRBV5-1 to TRBJ2-3, with 11 bases aligning to TRBD2. In germline, CDR1 is SGHRS, CDR2 YFSETQ. The CDR3 is 16 residues long. After removal of 0 bases from V and 4 bases from J, the junction contained 4 bases not matched to a gene. The CDR3 DNA reads TGCGCCAGCAGCTTGGCCCTAGCGGGGGGCGCAGATACGCAGTATTTT. It translates to CASSLALAGGADTQYF. The full variable domain, in which reference TRBV5-1 and TRBJ2-3 provide the parts outside the CDR3, is KAGVTQTPRYLIKTRGQQVTLSCSPISGHRSVSWYQQTPGQGLQFLFEYFSETQRNKGNFPGRFSGRQFSNSRSEMNVSTLELGDSALYLCASSLALAGGADTQYFGPGTRLTVL.

The chain combines TRBV5-6 with TRBJ1-5, with D unclear. Trimming removed 4 bases at V and 0 bases at J, with 5 bases between. The CDR3 loop spans 13 amino acids. CDR1 is SGHDT and CDR2 is YYEEEE in the germline V gene. CDR3 loop: CASSQYSNQPQHF. In DNA, the CDR3 is TGTGCCAGCAGCCAGTATAGCAATCAGCCCCAGCATTTT.

This clone was detected once. The V and J genes are TRBV6-4 and TRBJ1-4; 9 nucleotides line up with TRBD1. This CDR3 is 16 amino acids long. CDR1 MRHNA and CDR2 SNTAGT come from the germline V gene. With V trimmed by 5 bases and J by 1 base, 5 bases remained unmatched. In DNA, the CDR3 is TGTGCCAGCAGTCAAGACAGGGGGGAAACTAATGAAAAACTGTTTTTT. Translated, it gives CASSQDRGETNEKLFF.